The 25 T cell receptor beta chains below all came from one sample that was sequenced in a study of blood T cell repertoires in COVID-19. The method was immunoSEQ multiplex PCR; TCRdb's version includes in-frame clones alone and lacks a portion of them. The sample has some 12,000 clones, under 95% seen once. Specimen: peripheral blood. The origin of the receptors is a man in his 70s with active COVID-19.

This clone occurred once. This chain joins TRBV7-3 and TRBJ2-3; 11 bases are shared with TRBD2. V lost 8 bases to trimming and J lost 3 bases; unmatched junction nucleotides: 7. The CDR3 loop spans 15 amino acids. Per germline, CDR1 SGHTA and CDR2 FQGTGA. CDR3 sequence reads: CASAASGGHTDTQYF. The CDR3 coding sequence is TGTGCCAGCGCGGCTAGCGGGGGGCATACAGATACGCAGTATTTT.

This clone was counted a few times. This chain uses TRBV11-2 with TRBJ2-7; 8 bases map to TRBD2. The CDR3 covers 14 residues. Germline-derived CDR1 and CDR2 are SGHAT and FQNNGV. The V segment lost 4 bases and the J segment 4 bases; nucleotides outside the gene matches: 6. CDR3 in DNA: TGTGCCAGCAGCTATCTTGCTAGCGGGTACGAGCAGTACTTC. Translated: CASSYLASGYEQYF.

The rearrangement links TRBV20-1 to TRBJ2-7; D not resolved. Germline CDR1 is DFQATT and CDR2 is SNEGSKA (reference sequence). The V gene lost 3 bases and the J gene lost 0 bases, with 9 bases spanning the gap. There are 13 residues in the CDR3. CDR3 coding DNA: TGCAGTGCTAGTGCCGGTAGCTCCTACGAGCAGTACTTC. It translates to CSASAGSSYEQYF.

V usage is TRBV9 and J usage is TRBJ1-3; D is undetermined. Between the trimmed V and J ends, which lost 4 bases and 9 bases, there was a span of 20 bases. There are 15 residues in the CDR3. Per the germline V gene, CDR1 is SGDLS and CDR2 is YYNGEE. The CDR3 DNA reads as TGTGCCAGCAGCACCGGGCCGCAAGTTGGAGGCACCATATATTTT. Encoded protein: CASSTGPQVGGTIYF. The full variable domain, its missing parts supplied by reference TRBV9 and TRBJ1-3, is DSGVTQTPKHLITATGQRVTLRCSPRSGDLSVYWYQQSLDQGLQFLIQYYNGEERAKGNILERFSAQQFPDLHSELNLSSLELGDSALYFCASSTGPQVGGTIYFGEGSWLTVV.

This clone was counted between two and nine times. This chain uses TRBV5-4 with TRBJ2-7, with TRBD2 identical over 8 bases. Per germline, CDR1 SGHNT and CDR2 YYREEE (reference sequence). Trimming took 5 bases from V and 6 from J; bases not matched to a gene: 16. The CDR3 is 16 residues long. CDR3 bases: TGTGCCAGCAGTCACAAAACCCGGCTAGCGGGTCTCGAGCAGTACTTC. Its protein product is CASSHKTRLAGLEQYF.

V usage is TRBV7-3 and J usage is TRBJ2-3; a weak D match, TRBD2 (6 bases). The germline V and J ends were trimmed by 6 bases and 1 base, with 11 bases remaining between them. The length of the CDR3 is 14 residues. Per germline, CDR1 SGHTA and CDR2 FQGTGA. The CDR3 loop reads CASSTSSGTDTQYF. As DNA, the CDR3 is TGTGCCAGCAGTACTAGCTCGGGCACAGATACGCAGTATTTT.

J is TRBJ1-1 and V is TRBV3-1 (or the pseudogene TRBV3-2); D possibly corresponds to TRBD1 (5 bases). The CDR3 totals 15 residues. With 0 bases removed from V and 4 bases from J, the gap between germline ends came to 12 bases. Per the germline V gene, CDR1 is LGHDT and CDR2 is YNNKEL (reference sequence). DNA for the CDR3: TGTGCCAGCAGCCAAGATGGGGGGTGGAGCACTGAAGCTTTCTTT. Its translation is CASSQDGGWSTEAFF.

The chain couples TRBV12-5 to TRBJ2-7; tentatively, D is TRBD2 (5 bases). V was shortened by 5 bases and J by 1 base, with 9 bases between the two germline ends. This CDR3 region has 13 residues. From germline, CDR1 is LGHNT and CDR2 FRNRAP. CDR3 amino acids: CASGPGSSYEQYF. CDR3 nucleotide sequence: TGTGCTAGTGGTCCGGGGTCTTCCTACGAGCAGTACTTC.

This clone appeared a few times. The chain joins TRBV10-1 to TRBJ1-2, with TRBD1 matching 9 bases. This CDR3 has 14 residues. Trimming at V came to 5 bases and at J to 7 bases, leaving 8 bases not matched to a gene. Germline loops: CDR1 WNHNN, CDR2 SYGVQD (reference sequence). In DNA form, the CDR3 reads TGCGCCAGCAGTCCATTCAGGGGACAGGGTGGCTACACCTTC. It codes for CASSPFRGQGGYTF.

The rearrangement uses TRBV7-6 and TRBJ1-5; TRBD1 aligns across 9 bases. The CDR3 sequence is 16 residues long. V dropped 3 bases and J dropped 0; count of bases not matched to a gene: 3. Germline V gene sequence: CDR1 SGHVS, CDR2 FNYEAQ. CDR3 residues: CASSLGQGRSNQPQHF. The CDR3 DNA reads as TGTGCCAGCAGCTTGGGACAGGGTCGTAGCAATCAGCCCCAGCATTTT.

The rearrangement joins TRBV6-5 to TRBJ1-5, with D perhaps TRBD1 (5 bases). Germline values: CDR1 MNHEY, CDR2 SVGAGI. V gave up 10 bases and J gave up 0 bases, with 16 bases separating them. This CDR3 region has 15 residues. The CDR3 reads CATTTQGYSNQPQHF. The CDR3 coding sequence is TGTGCCACCACGACCCAGGGATATAGCAATCAGCCCCAGCATTTT.

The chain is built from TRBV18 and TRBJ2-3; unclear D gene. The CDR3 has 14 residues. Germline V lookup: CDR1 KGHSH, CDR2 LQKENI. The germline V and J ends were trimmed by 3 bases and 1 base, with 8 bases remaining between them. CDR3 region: CASSPSQGTDTQYF. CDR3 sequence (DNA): TGTGCCAGCTCACCCTCCCAGGGCACAGATACGCAGTATTTT.

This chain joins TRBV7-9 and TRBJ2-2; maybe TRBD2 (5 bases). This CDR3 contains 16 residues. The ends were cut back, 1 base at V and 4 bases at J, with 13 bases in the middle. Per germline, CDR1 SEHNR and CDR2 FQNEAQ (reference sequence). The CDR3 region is CASSLGAGGGTGELFF. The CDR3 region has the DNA TGTGCCAGCAGCTTAGGGGCAGGAGGAGGCACCGGGGAGCTGTTTTTT.

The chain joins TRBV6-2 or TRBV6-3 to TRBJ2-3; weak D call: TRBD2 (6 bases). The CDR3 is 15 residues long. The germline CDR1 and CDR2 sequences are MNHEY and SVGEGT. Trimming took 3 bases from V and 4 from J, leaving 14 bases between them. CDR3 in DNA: TGTGCCAGCAGTTATAGGACGGGGAGGTCAGATACGCAGTATTTT. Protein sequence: CASSYRTGRSDTQYF.

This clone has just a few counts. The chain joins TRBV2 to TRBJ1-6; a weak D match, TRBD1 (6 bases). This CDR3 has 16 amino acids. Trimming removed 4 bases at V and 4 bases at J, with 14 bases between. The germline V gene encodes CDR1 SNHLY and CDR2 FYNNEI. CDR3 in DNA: TGTGCCAGCAGTGGCCGTCACAGGGCGTATAATTCACCCCTCCACTTT. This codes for CASSGRHRAYNSPLHF.

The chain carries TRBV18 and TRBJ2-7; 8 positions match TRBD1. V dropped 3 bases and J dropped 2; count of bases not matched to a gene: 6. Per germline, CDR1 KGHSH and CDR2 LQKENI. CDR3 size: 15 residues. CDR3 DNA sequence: TGTGCCAGCTCACCGCGGACAGGGACCCCCTACGAGCAGTACTTC. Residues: CASSPRTGTPYEQYF. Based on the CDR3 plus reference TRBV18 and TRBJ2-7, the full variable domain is NAGVMQNPRHLVRRRGQEARLRCSPMKGHSHVYWYRQLPEEGLKFMVYLQKENIIDESGMPKERFSAEFPKEGPSILRIQQVVRGDSAAYFCASSPRTGTPYEQYFGPGTRLTVT.

The CDR3 region is CASTRRGYTSYEQYF. DNA of the CDR3: TGTGCCAGCACCCGAAGAGGATACACGTCCTACGAGCAGTACTTC. The chain uses TRBV5-6 and TRBJ2-7; unclear D gene. The V gene lost 6 bases and the J gene lost 1 base, with 17 bases spanning the gap. The CDR3 extends over 15 amino acids. Germline CDR1 is SGHDT and CDR2 is YYEEEE.

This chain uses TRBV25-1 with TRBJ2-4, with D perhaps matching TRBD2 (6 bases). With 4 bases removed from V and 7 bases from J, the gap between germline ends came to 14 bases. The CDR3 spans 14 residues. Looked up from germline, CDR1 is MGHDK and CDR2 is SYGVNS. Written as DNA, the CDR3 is TGTGCCAGCAGTGGGCGGGACTTGATGAACATTCAGTACTTC. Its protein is CASSGRDLMNIQYF.

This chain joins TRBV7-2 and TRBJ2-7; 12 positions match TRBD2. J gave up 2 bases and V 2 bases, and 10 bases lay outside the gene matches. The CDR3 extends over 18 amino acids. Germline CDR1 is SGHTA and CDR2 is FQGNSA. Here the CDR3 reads CASSLNHWTSGTTYEQYF. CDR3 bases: TGTGCCAGCAGCTTAAATCACTGGACTAGCGGGACTACCTACGAGCAGTACTTC.

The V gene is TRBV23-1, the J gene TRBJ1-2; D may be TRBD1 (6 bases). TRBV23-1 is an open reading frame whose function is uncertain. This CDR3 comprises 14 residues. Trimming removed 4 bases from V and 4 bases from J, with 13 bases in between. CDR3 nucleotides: TGCGCCAGCAGTCGGTACAGGGTCCCCTATGGCTACACCTTC. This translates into CASSRYRVPYGYTF.

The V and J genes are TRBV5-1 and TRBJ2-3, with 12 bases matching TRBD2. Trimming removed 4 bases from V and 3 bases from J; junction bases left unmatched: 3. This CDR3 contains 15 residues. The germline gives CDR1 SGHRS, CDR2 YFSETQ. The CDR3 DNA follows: TGCGCCAGCAGCAATCTAGCGGGAGGGACAGATACGCAGTATTTT. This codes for CASSNLAGGTDTQYF. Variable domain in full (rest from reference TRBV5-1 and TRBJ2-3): KAGVTQTPRYLIKTRGQQVTLSCSPISGHRSVSWYQQTPGQGLQFLFEYFSETQRNKGNFPGRFSGRQFSNSRSEMNVSTLELGDSALYLCASSNLAGGTDTQYFGPGTRLTVL.

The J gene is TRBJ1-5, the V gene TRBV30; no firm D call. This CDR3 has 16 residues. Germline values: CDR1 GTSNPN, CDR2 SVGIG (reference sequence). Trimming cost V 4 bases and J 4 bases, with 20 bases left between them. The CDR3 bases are TGTGCCTGGATCCCAACGCCGGAGGAAGGTAATCAGCCCCAGCATTTT. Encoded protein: CAWIPTPEEGNQPQHF. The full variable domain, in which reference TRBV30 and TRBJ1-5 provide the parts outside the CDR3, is SQTIHQWPATLVQPVGSPLSLECTVEGTSNPNLYWYRQAAGRGLQLLFYSVGIGQISSEVPQNLSASRPQDRQFILSSKKLLLSDSGFYLCAWIPTPEEGNQPQHFGDGTRLSIL.

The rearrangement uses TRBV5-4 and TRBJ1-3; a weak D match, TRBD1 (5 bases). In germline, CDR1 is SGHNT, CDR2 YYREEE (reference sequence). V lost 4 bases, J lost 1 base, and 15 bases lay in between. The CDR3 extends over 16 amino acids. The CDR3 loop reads CASSLGQGASGNTIYF. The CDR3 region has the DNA TGTGCCAGCAGCCTTGGGCAGGGCGCGTCTGGAAACACCATATATTTT.

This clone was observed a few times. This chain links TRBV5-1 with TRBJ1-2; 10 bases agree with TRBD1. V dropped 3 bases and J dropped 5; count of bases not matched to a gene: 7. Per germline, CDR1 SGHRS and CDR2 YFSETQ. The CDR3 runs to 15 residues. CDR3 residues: CASSWGTGERYGYTF. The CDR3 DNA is TGCGCCAGCAGCTGGGGGACAGGGGAGAGATATGGCTACACCTTC.

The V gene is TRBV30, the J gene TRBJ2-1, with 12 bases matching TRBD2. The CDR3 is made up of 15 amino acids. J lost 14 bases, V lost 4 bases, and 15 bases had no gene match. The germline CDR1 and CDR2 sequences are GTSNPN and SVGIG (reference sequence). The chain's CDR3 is CAWNLGLAGRASEFF. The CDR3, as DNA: TGTGCCTGGAATTTGGGACTAGCGGGCCGGGCATCGGAGTTCTTC.